Each of the 21 T cell receptor beta chains below was sequenced from the same sample in a study of OX40 agonist ivuxolimab in advanced cancers. The table came from immunoSEQ multiplex PCR; TCRdb's copy has only in-frame clones and leaves some out. The sample lists over 45,000 clones; around 85% were seen once. The sample here was CD4+ or CD8+ T cells sorted from blood, taken in a trial of the OX40 agonist ivuxolimab. These receptors came from an adult with an advanced solid tumor such as melanoma, head and neck, liver or kidney cancer.

V and J are TRBV2 and TRBJ2-1, with 8 bases fitting TRBD1. The CDR3 has 15 amino acids. The V and J ends lost 5 bases and 5 bases, in that order; junction bases with no gene match: 8. Germline V lookup: CDR1 SNHLY, CDR2 FYNNEI. The CDR3 DNA reads as TGTGCCAGCAGTAGGGACAGGTTCGGGAACAATGAGCAGTTCTTC. Its protein is CASSRDRFGNNEQFF.

The chain employs TRBV4-1 and TRBJ1-4; D uncertain. V lost 4 bases and J lost 1, with 13 bases in between. Germline lookup yields CDR1 MGHRA and CDR2 YSYEKL. The CDR3 extends over 16 amino acids. The CDR3 spells CASSRSAGKTNEKLFF. CDR3 in DNA: TGCGCCAGCAGCCGGAGCGCAGGCAAAACTAATGAAAAACTGTTTTTT.

This chain's CDR3 is CASSVGGGRSHEQYF. As DNA, the CDR3 is TGTGCCAGCAGCGTAGGAGGAGGGAGGTCCCACGAGCAGTACTTC. The J gene is TRBJ2-7, the V gene TRBV9, with D perhaps TRBD2 (6 bases). CDR1 is SGDLS and CDR2 is YYNGEE in the germline V gene. The length of the CDR3 is 15 residues. V was cut by 0 bases and J by 5 bases, with 15 bases left in between.

This chain uses TRBV11-1 with TRBJ2-3; no clear D gene. Germline-derived CDR1 and CDR2 are SGHAT and FQDESV (reference sequence). The CDR3 sequence is 13 residues long. V was clipped by 1 base and J by 6 bases, with 8 bases between them. The CDR3 region is CASSLGLVDTQYF. The CDR3 DNA follows: TGTGCCAGCAGCTTAGGGCTCGTGGATACGCAGTATTTT.

This chain's CDR3 is CASSDGQSYNEQFF. The CDR3, as DNA: TGCGCCAGCAGCGACGGACAGAGTTACAATGAGCAGTTCTTC. The chain has TRBV5-1 and TRBJ2-1, with D perhaps TRBD1 (6 bases). Trimming cost V 4 bases and J 4 bases, with 12 bases left between them. CDR3 length: 14 amino acids. The germline V gene has CDR1 SGHRS and CDR2 YFSETQ.

This chain links TRBV6-5 with TRBJ1-5; weak D call: TRBD1 (5 bases). The CDR3 is made up of 15 amino acids. The germline V gene encodes CDR1 MNHEY and CDR2 SVGAGI. The V end lost 0 bases, the J end lost 4 bases, and 10 bases lay between the germline ends. CDR3 in DNA: TGTGCCAGCAGTTACTCGATTTGGGGGAATCAGCCCCAGCATTTT. This encodes CASSYSIWGNQPQHF.

The chain links TRBV28 to TRBJ2-6; the D gene is possibly TRBD1 (6 bases). This CDR3 spans 14 amino acids. The V gene's germline CDR1 is MDHEN and CDR2 SYDVKM. Trimming cost V 6 bases and J 0 bases, with 6 bases left between them. The CDR3 DNA reads as TGTGCCAGCAGGACAGGCTCTGGGGCCAACGTCCTGACTTTC. This sequence encodes CASRTGSGANVLTF.

V gene TRBV30 combines with J gene TRBJ2-3; D uncertain. V lost 0 bases, J lost 4 bases, and 8 bases lay in between. The germline CDR1 and CDR2 sequences are GTSNPN and SVGIG (reference sequence). This CDR3 has 13 residues. The CDR3 bases are TGTGCCTGGAGTGTAGGGCTGCCAGATACGCAGTATTTT. Translating gives CAWSVGLPDTQYF.

The V and J genes are TRBV11-3 and TRBJ2-1, with 10 bases lining up with TRBD1. Trimming cost V 3 bases and J 8 bases; bases outside gene matches: 1. The CDR3 has 13 residues. The germline V gene has CDR1 SGHNT and CDR2 YENEEA. CDR3 sequence: CASSLGQGYEQFF. Here the CDR3 DNA reads TGTGCCAGCAGCTTGGGACAGGGGTATGAGCAGTTCTTC.

The chain combines TRBV19 with TRBJ1-1; weak D call: TRBD1 (5 bases). V was shortened by 3 bases and J by 2 bases, with 25 bases between the two germline ends. CDR1 and CDR2 (germline): LNHDA, SQIVND (reference sequence). The CDR3 sequence is 19 residues long. For the CDR3, the DNA is TGTGCCAGTAGTATTCTCCCCCGGGACTCACTACCTTTTAACACTGAAGCTTTCTTT. It encodes CASSILPRDSLPFNTEAFF.

The rearrangement joins TRBV28 to TRBJ1-1; D is ambiguous. This CDR3 has 12 amino acids. Trimming cost V 5 bases and J 7 bases, with 11 bases left between them. Germline CDR1 reads MDHEN; CDR2 reads SYDVKM. The CDR3 coding sequence is TGTGCCAGCAGTGCGTCCGGGCGTGAAGCTTTCTTT. It yields the protein CASSASGREAFF.

The V gene is TRBV5-4, the J gene TRBJ1-4, with D possibly matching TRBD1 (5 bases). Per the germline V gene, CDR1 is SGHNT and CDR2 is YYREEE (reference sequence). V lost 4 bases, J lost 0 bases, and 10 bases lay in between. CDR3 size: 15 residues. The DNA of the CDR3 is TGTGCCAGCAGCCCGGGGGGTTCAACTAATGAAAAACTGTTTTTT. It specifies CASSPGGSTNEKLFF. The full variable domain, in which reference TRBV5-4 and TRBJ1-4 provide the parts outside the CDR3, is ETGVTQSPTHLIKTRGQQVTLRCSSQSGHNTVSWYQQALGQGPQFIFQYYREEENGRGNFPPRFSGLQFPNYSSELNVNALELDDSALYLCASSPGGSTNEKLFFGSGTQLSVL.

This rearrangement joins TRBV29-1 to TRBJ2-3; 9 bases align to TRBD1. Germline CDR1 and CDR2: SQVTM and ANQGSEA. Trimming took 5 bases from V and 5 from J; bases not matched to a gene: 14. This CDR3 has 16 residues. Here the CDR3 reads CSVNNPTGGRIDTQYF. Here the CDR3 DNA reads TGCAGCGTTAACAACCCAACAGGGGGCCGAATAGATACGCAGTATTTT.

V is TRBV6-4 and J is TRBJ2-1; no clear D. Between the trimmed V and J ends, which lost 2 bases and 7 bases, there was a span of 15 bases. Per germline, CDR1 MRHNA and CDR2 SNTAGT. This CDR3 has 15 residues. The CDR3, as DNA: TGTGCCAGCAGTGACCCGTCCGGACCGTCGAATGAGCAGTTCTTC. As protein: CASSDPSGPSNEQFF.

This chain uses TRBV6-6 with TRBJ1-2; possible D gene TRBD1, 6 bases. Germline V gene sequence: CDR1 MNHNY, CDR2 SVGAGI (reference sequence). Trimming stripped 4 bases from V and 2 bases from J, with 14 bases between. CDR3 size: 15 residues. For the CDR3, the DNA is TGTGCCAGCAGTTTTGGACAGACTTTAAACTATGGCTACACCTTC. The encoded protein is CASSFGQTLNYGYTF.

The V call is TRBV7-8, the J call TRBJ2-7; unclear D gene. Germline lookup yields CDR1 SGHVS and CDR2 FQNEAQ. V was shortened by 8 bases and J by 0 bases, with 8 bases between the two germline ends. This CDR3 region has 12 residues. The chain's CDR3 is CASLGNSYEQYF. In nucleotides, the CDR3 is TGTGCCAGCCTAGGGAACTCCTACGAGCAGTACTTC.

This sequence joins TRBV7-2 and TRBJ2-7; 9 bases match TRBD1. Trimming at V came to 5 bases and at J to 4 bases, leaving 9 bases not matched to a gene. The CDR3 totals 15 residues. Looked up from germline, CDR1 is SGHTA and CDR2 is FQGNSA. The DNA of the CDR3 is TGTGCCAGCAGCCTACCAGGGACAGGGATATACGAGCAGTACTTC. Amino acids: CASSLPGTGIYEQYF. Variable domain in full (rest from reference TRBV7-2 and TRBJ2-7): GAGVSQSPSNKVTEKGKDVELRCDPISGHTALYWYRQSLGQGLEFLIYFQGNSAPDKSGLPSDRFSAERTGGSVSTLTIQRTQQEDSAVYLCASSLPGTGIYEQYFGPGTRLTVT.

The CDR3 loop reads CAWSTGMAYEQYF. As DNA, the CDR3 is TGTGCCTGGAGTACAGGGATGGCCTACGAGCAGTACTTC. V gene TRBV30 combines with J gene TRBJ2-7, with D tentatively TRBD1 (6 bases). Germline lookup yields CDR1 GTSNPN and CDR2 SVGIG (reference sequence). The V gene lost 2 bases and the J gene lost 2 bases, with 10 bases spanning the gap. The CDR3 extends over 13 amino acids. Full variable domain (remainder filled in from reference TRBV30 and TRBJ2-7): SQTIHQWPATLVQPVGSPLSLECTVEGTSNPNLYWYRQAAGRGLQLLFYSVGIGQISSEVPQNLSASRPQDRQFILSSKKLLLSDSGFYLCAWSTGMAYEQYFGPGTRLTVT.

This clone was observed a single time. The V and J genes are TRBV5-1 and TRBJ2-1, with 9 bases matching TRBD2. The CDR3 extends over 18 amino acids. Germline V gives CDR1 SGHRS, CDR2 YFSETQ. The ends lost 2 bases at V and 6 bases at J; junction bases unmatched: 15. Written as DNA, the CDR3 is TGCGCCAGCAGCTTTTCTGCGCCCTCTGGGACTAGCATCAATGAGCAGTTCTTC. The encoded protein is CASSFSAPSGTSINEQFF.

The chain joins TRBV12-2 to TRBJ2-3. TRBV12-2 is a listed pseudogene. The length of the CDR3 is 18 residues. The CDR3 spells CASRLGGSGPASTDTQYF. CDR3 coding DNA: TGTGCAAGTCGCTTAGGGGGGTCCGGCCCAGCTAGCACAGATACGCAGTATTTT.

This chain uses TRBV7-9 with TRBJ2-7, with 7 bases identical to TRBD2. Trimming took 9 bases from V and 3 from J; bases not matched to a gene: 8. Germline CDR1 is SEHNR and CDR2 is FQNEAQ (reference sequence). This CDR3 region has 13 residues. CDR3 protein: CASQAGRGYEQYF. CDR3 nucleotide sequence: TGTGCCAGTCAAGCGGGAAGGGGCTACGAGCAGTACTTC.